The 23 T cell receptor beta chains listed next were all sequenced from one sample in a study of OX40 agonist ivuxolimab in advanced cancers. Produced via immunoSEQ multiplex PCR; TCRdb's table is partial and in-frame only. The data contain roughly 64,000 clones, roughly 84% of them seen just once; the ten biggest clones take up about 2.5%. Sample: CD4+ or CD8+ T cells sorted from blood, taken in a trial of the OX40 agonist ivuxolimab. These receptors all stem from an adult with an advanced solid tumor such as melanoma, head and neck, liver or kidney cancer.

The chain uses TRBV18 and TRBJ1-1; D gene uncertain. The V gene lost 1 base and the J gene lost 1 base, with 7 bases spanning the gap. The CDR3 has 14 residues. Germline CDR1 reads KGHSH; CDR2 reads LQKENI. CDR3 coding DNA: TGTGCCAGCTCACCACTAGGCTCGAACACTGAAGCTTTCTTT. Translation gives CASSPLGSNTEAFF.

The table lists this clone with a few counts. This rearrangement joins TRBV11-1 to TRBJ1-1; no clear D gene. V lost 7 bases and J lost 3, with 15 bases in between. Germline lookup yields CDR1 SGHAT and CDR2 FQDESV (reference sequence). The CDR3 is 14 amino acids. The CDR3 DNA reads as TGTGCCAGCAAGGTAGGGTATGGACACACTGAAGCTTTCTTT. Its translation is CASKVGYGHTEAFF.

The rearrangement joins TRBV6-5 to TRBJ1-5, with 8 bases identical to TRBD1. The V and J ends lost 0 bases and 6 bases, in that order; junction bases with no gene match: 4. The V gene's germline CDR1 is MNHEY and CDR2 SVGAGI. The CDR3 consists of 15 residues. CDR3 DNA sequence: TGTGCCAGCAGTTACTCCCAGGGGGCCGGTCAGCCCCAGCATTTT. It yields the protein CASSYSQGAGQPQHF.

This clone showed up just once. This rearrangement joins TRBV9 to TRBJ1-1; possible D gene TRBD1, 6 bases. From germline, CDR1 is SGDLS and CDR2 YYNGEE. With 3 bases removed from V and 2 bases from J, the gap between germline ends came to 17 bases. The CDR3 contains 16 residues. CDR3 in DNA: TGTGCCAGCAGCGCGCTTATTACAGGGTTTAACACTGAAGCTTTCTTT. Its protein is CASSALITGFNTEAFF. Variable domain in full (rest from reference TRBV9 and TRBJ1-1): DSGVTQTPKHLITATGQRVTLRCSPRSGDLSVYWYQQSLDQGLQFLIQYYNGEERAKGNILERFSAQQFPDLHSELNLSSLELGDSALYFCASSALITGFNTEAFFGQGTRLTVV.

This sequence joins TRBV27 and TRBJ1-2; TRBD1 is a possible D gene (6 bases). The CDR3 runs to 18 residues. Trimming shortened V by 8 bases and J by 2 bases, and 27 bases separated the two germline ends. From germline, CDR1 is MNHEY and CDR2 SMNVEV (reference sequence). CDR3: CASLALFGGGGLNYGYTF. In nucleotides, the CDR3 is TGTGCCAGCTTAGCACTTTTTGGAGGAGGGGGACTGAACTATGGCTACACCTTC.

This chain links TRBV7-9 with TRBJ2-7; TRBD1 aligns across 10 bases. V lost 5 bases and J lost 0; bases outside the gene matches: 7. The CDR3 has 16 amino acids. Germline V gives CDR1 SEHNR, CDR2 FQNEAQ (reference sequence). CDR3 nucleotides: TGTGCCAGCAGCCTAGACCGGGACAGGGGCTCCTACGAGCAGTACTTC. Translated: CASSLDRDRGSYEQYF.

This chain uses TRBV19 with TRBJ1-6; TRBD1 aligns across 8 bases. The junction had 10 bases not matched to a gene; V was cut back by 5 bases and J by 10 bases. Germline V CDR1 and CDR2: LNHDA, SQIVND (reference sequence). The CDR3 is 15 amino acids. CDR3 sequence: CASSYGQGISSPLHF. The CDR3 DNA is TGTGCCAGTAGTTACGGACAGGGCATATCGTCACCCCTCCACTTT.

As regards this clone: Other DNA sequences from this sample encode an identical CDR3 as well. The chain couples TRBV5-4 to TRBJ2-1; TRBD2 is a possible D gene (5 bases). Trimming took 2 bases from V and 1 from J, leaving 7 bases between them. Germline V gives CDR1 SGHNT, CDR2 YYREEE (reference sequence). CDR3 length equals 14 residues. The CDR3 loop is CASSLRGSYNEQFF. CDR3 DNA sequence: TGTGCCAGCAGCTTAAGAGGGTCCTACAATGAGCAGTTCTTC.

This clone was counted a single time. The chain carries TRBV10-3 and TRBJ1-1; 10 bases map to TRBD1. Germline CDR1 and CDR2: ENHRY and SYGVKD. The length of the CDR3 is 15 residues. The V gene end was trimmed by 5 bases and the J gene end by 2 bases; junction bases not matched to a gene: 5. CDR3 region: CAISPGQGRNTEAFF. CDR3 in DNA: TGTGCCATCAGTCCGGGACAGGGGAGAAACACTGAAGCTTTCTTT.

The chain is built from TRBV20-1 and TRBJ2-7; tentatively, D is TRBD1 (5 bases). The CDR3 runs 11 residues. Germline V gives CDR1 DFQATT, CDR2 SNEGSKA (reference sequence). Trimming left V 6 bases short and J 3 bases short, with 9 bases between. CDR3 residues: CSARQYYEQYF. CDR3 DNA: TGCAGTGCACGACAGTACTACGAGCAGTACTTC.

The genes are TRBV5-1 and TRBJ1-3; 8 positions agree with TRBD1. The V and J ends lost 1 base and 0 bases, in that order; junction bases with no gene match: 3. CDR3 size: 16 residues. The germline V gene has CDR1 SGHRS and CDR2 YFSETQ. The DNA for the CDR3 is TGCGCCAGCAGCTTGACAGGGGGGAACTCTGGAAACACCATATATTTT. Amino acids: CASSLTGGNSGNTIYF.

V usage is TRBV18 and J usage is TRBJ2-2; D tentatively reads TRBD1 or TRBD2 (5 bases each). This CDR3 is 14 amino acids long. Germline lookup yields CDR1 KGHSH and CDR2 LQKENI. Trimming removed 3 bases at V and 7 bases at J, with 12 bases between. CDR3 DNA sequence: TGTGCCAGCTCACCCCGAGGGGCCGACGGGGAGCTGTTTTTT. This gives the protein CASSPRGADGELFF.

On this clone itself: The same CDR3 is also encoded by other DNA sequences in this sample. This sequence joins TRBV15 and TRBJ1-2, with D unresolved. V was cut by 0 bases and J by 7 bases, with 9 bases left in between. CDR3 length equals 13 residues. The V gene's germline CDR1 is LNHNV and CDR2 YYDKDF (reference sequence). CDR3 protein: CATSRDRGSGYTF. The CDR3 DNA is TGTGCCACCAGCAGAGATCGTGGGTCTGGCTACACCTTC.

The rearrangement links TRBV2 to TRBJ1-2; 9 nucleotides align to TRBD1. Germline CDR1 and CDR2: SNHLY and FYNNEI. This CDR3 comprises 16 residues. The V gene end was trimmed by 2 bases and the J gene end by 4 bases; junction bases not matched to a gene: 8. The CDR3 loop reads CASSEYGTGRTYGYTF. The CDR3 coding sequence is TGTGCCAGCAGTGAATACGGGACAGGGAGAACCTATGGCTACACCTTC.

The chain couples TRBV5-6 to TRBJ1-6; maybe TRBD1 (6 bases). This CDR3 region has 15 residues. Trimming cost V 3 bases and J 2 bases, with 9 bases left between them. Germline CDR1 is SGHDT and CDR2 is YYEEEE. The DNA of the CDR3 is TGTGCCAGCAGCTCCACAGGGACCTATAATTCACCCCTCCACTTT. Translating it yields CASSSTGTYNSPLHF.

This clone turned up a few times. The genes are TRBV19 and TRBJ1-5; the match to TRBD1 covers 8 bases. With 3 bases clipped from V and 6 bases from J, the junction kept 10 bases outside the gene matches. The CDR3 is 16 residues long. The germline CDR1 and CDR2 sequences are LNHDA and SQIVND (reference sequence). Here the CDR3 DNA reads TGTGCCAGTAGTATGGGTCAGGGGGCTATAGTTCAGCCCCAGCATTTT. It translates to CASSMGQGAIVQPQHF.

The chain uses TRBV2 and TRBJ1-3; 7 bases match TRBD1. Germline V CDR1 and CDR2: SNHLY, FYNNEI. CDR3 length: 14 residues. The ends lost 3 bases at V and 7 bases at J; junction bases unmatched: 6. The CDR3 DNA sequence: TGTGCCAGCAGTGAGGGACAAGGGGGCAACACCATATATTTT. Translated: CASSEGQGGNTIYF.

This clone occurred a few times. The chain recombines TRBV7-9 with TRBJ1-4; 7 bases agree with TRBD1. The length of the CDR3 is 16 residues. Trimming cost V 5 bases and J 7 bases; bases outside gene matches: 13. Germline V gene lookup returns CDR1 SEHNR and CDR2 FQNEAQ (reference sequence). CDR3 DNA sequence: TGTGCCAGCAGCGCGGGAAGACAGGGTAGTGGTGAAAAACTGTTTTTT. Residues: CASSAGRQGSGEKLFF.

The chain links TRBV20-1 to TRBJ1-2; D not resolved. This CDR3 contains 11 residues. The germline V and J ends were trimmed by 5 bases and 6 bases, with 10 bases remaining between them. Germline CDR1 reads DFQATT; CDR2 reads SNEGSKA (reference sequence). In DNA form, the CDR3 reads TGCAGTGCTGACCGGCTCCATGGCTACACCTTC. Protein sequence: CSADRLHGYTF.

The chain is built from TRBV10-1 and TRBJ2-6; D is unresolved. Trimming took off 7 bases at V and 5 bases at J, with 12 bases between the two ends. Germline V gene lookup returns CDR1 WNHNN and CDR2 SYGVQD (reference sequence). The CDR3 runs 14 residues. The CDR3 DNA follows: TGCGCCAGCATCGCACAAAGTCGGGCCAACGTCCTGACTTTC. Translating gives CASIAQSRANVLTF.

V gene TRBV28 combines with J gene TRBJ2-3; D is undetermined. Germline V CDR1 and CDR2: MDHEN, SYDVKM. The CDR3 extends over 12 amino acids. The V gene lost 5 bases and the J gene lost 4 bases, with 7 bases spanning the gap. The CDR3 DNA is TGTGCCAGCAGTCTTCTGTCAGATACGCAGTATTTT. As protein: CASSLLSDTQYF. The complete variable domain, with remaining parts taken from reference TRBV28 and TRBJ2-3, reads DVKVTQSSRYLVKRTGEKVFLECVQDMDHENMFWYRQDPGLGLRLIYFSYDVKMKEKGDIPEGYSVSREKKERFSLILESASTNQTSMYLCASSLLSDTQYFGPGTRLTVL.

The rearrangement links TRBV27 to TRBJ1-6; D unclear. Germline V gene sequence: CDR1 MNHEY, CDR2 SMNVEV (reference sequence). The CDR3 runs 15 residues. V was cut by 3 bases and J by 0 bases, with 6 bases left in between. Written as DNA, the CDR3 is TGTGCCAGCAGTTTGGTTCGCTCCTATAATTCACCCCTCCACTTT. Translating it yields CASSLVRSYNSPLHF.

DNA of the CDR3: TGTGCCAGCATCGGACTAGCGGGACAGTATTTT. Its translation: CASIGLAGQYF. The chain employs TRBV6-4 and TRBJ2-3; 12 bases are a match to TRBD2. The length of the CDR3 is 11 residues. Germline lookup yields CDR1 MRHNA and CDR2 SNTAGT. J lost 12 bases, V lost 7 bases, and 2 bases had no gene match.